This TCR beta chain was identified during a study of T-cell memory formation after mild COVID-19. V was shortened by 0 bases and J by 4 bases, with 16 bases between the two germline ends. The CDR3 consists of 17 residues. Germline V gives CDR1 LGHNA, CDR2 YSLEER. A note on this clonotype: Its antigen is not identified.

Study conclusions and caveats: Mainly in CM and EM were contracting CD4+ clones; CD8+ were in EMRA.

One entry per CDR3 protein, called by TCRdb with MiXCR from the 5' RACE reads. Of 40,000 to 45,000 distinct CDR3 sequences listed, roughly 9% are singletons. The genes are TRBV4-3 and TRBJ1-3; possibly TRBD1 for D (6 bases). The TCR was taken from an adult woman who had mild COVID-19 (a few samples of this study predate the infection). Cell type and time point are not known. Sequenced input: PBMCs or a T cell subset sorted from them (not recorded which). CDR3 DNA: TGCGCCAGCAGCCAAGATAGGACCCAGGGGCCAGGAAACACCATATATTTT. Protein sequence: CASSQDRTQGPGNTIYF.